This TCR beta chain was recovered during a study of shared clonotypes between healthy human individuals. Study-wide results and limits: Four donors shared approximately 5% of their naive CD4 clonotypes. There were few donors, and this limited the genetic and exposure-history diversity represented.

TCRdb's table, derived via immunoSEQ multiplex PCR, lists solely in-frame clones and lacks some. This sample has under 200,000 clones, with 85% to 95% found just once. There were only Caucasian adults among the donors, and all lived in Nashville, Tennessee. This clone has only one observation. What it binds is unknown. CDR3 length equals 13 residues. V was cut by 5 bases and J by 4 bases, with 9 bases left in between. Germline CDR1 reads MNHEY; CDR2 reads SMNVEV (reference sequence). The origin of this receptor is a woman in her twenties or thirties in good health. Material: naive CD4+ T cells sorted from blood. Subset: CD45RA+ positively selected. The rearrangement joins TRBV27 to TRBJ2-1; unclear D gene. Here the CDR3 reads CASSRYLYNEQFF. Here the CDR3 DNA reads TGTGCCAGCAGTCGTTACCTTTACAATGAGCAGTTCTTC.